This entry lists 8 T cell receptor beta chains sequenced from one sample in a study of PD-1 blockade in mismatch repair-deficient tumors. The data were produced by immunoSEQ multiplex PCR, yet TCRdb's version contains in-frame clones alone and is incomplete. The sample yields under 150,000 clones, about nine tenths seen once. This specimen was peripheral blood, taken approximately 73 weeks after starting pembrolizumab. Every receptor here comes from an adult with mismatch repair-deficient cancer.

This rearrangement joins TRBV5-4 to TRBJ1-4; TRBD1 aligns across 9 bases. The CDR3 totals 15 residues. Trimming at V came to 0 bases and at J to 8 bases, leaving 5 bases not matched to a gene. CDR1 is SGHNT, CDR2 YYREEE, per germline (reference sequence). CDR3 region: CASSLDGTGTEKLFF. CDR3 bases: TGTGCCAGCAGCTTGGATGGGACAGGGACGGAAAAACTGTTTTTT.

This chain links TRBV11-3 with TRBJ2-3; D unresolved. V was pared by 1 base and J by 2 bases, with 10 bases between. The CDR3 spans 15 residues. Per germline, CDR1 SGHNT and CDR2 YENEEA. The chain's CDR3 is CASSLGLLFTDTQYF. As DNA, the CDR3 is TGTGCCAGCAGCTTAGGACTCCTTTTCACAGATACGCAGTATTTT.

The chain carries TRBV27 and TRBJ1-5, with no clear D. The germline gives CDR1 MNHEY, CDR2 SMNVEV (reference sequence). V gave up 0 bases and J gave up 4 bases, with 7 bases separating them. The CDR3 loop spans 14 amino acids. The CDR3 nucleotides are TGTGCCAGCAGTTTATCCTCCAGAAATCAGCCCCAGCATTTT. Translating gives CASSLSSRNQPQHF.

This clone came up a few times. The chain carries TRBV5-4 and TRBJ1-3, with TRBD1 as a possible D gene (6 bases). CDR3 size: 14 residues. Trimming pared 4 bases from V and 4 bases from J, leaving 12 bases between. The V gene's germline CDR1 is SGHNT and CDR2 YYREEE (reference sequence). CDR3 bases: TGTGCCAGCAGCAGCGGGACATCGGGAAACACCATATATTTT. It specifies CASSSGTSGNTIYF.

The rearrangement uses TRBV4-1 and TRBJ1-3; D might be TRBD1 (6 bases). V gave up 5 bases and J gave up 4 bases, with 9 bases separating them. The length of the CDR3 is 13 residues. CDR1 and CDR2 (germline): MGHRA, YSYEKL. CDR3 coding DNA: TGCGCCAGCAGCAACAGGGCCGGAAACACCATATATTTT. It yields the protein CASSNRAGNTIYF.

The rearrangement links TRBV19 to TRBJ2-1; TRBD2 matches 7 bases. V lost 5 bases to trimming and J lost 8 bases; unmatched junction nucleotides: 12. This CDR3 spans 15 amino acids. From germline, CDR1 is LNHDA and CDR2 SQIVND (reference sequence). The CDR3 region is CASSLFGLELHEQFF. The CDR3 nucleotides are TGTGCCAGTAGTCTCTTCGGACTAGAACTCCATGAGCAGTTCTTC.

V usage is TRBV27 and J usage is TRBJ1-2; 7 bases map to TRBD1. The CDR3 runs 13 residues. The germline gives CDR1 MNHEY, CDR2 SMNVEV (reference sequence). V lost 6 bases to trimming and J lost 2 bases; unmatched junction nucleotides: 3. CDR3 sequence: CASRPGQNYGYTF. CDR3 DNA sequence: TGTGCCAGCAGACCGGGACAGAACTATGGCTACACCTTC.

The rearrangement joins TRBV5-4 to TRBJ2-3; 9 positions match TRBD2. Trimming at V came to 2 bases and at J to 1 base, leaving 14 bases not matched to a gene. Germline V lookup: CDR1 SGHNT, CDR2 YYREEE (reference sequence). The CDR3 extends over 19 amino acids. The CDR3 region is CASSFAREGQGVRTDTQYF. The CDR3 DNA reads TGTGCCAGCAGCTTTGCGCGGGAGGGCCAGGGGGTTCGCACAGATACGCAGTATTTT.